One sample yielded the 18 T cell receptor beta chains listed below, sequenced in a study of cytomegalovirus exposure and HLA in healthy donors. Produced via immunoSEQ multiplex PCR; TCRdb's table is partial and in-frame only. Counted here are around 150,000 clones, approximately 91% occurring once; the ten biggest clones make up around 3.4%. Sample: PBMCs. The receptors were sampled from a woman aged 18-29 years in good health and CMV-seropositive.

The chain's CDR3 is CAWGLGQLNEKLFF. In DNA, the CDR3 is TGTGCCTGGGGCCTCGGACAGCTAAATGAAAAACTGTTTTTT. The rearrangement joins TRBV30 to TRBJ1-4; TRBD1 is a possible D gene (6 bases). Germline V lookup: CDR1 GTSNPN, CDR2 SVGIG (reference sequence). The CDR3 spans 14 residues. The V end was cut by 5 bases, the J end by 5 bases, with 15 bases between. Full variable domain (remainder filled in from reference TRBV30 and TRBJ1-4): SQTIHQWPATLVQPVGSPLSLECTVEGTSNPNLYWYRQAAGRGLQLLFYSVGIGQISSEVPQNLSASRPQDRQFILSSKKLLLSDSGFYLCAWGLGQLNEKLFFGSGTQLSVL.

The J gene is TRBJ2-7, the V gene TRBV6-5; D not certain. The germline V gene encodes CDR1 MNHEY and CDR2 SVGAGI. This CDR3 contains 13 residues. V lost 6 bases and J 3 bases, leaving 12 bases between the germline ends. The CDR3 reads CASRESLHYEQYF. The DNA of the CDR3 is TGTGCCAGCAGGGAGAGTCTACACTACGAGCAGTACTTC.

CDR3 region: CASSSTPRGGDHTGELFF. In DNA, the CDR3 is TGTGCCAGCAGCTCGACCCCAAGGGGGGGAGACCACACCGGGGAGCTGTTTTTT. The chain recombines TRBV7-3 with TRBJ2-2, with D possibly TRBD2 on 7 matching bases. The germline V gene has CDR1 SGHTA and CDR2 FQGTGA. Trimming cost V 4 bases and J 3 bases, with 21 bases left between them. CDR3 size: 18 residues.

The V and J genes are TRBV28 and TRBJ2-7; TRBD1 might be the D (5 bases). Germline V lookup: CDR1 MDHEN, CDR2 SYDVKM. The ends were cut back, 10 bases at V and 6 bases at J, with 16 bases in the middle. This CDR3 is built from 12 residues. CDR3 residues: CATQQVYFEQYF. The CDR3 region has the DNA TGTGCCACTCAACAGGTGTACTTCGAGCAGTACTTC. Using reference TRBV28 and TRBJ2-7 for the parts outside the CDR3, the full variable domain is DVKVTQSSRYLVKRTGEKVFLECVQDMDHENMFWYRQDPGLGLRLIYFSYDVKMKEKGDIPEGYSVSREKKERFSLILESASTNQTSMYLCATQQVYFEQYFGPGTRLTVT.

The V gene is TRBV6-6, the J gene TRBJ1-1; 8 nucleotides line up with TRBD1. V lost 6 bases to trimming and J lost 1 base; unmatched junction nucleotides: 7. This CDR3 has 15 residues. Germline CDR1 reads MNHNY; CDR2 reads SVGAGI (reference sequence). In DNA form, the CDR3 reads TGTGCCAGCAGGGATACCGGGACAGGGAACACTGAAGCTTTCTTT. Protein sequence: CASRDTGTGNTEAFF.

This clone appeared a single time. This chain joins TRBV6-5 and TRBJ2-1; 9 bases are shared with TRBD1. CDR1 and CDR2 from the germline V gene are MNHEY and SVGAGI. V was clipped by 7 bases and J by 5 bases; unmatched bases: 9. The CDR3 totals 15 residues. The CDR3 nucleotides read TGTGCCAGCATATCTACGGGACAGGGTAACAATGAGCAGTTCTTC. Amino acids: CASISTGQGNNEQFF.

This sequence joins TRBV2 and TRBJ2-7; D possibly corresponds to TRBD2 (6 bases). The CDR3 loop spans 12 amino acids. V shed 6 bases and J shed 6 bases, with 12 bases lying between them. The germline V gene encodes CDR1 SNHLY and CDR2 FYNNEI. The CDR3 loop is CASSPASAEQYF. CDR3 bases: TGTGCCAGCAGCCCCGCTAGCGCCGAGCAGTACTTC.

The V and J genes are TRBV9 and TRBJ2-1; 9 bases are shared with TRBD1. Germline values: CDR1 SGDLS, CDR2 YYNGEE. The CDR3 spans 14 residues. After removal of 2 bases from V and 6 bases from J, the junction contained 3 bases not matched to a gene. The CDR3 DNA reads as TGTGCCAGCAGCGTCGGGACAGGGTTCAATGAGCAGTTCTTC. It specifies CASSVGTGFNEQFF. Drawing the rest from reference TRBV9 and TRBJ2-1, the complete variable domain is DSGVTQTPKHLITATGQRVTLRCSPRSGDLSVYWYQQSLDQGLQFLIQYYNGEERAKGNILERFSAQQFPDLHSELNLSSLELGDSALYFCASSVGTGFNEQFFGPGTRLTVL.

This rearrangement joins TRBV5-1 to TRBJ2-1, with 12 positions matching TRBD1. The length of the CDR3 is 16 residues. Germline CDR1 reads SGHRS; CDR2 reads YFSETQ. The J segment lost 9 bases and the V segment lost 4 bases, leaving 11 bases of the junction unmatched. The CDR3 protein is CASSHNMGQGAFEQFF. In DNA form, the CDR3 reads TGCGCCAGCAGCCATAATATGGGACAGGGGGCATTTGAGCAGTTCTTC.

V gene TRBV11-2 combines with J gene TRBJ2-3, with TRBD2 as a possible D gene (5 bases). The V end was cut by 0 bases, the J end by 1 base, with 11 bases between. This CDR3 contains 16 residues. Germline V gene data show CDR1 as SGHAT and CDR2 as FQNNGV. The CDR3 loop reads CASSLDGGLGTDTQYF. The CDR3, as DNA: TGTGCCAGCAGCTTAGACGGCGGGTTGGGCACAGATACGCAGTATTTT.

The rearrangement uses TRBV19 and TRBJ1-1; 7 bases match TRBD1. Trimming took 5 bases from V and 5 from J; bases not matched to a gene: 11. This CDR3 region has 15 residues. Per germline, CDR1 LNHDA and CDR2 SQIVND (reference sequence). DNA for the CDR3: TGTGCCAGTAGTCTAATAAGACAGGGTGGGACTGAAGCTTTCTTT. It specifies CASSLIRQGGTEAFF.

CDR3 in amino acids: CASSLAGSPEAFF. The DNA for the CDR3 is TGTGCCAGCAGCTTAGCAGGGAGCCCTGAAGCTTTCTTT. The chain links TRBV7-8 to TRBJ1-1; unclear D gene. Trimming took off 0 bases at V and 6 bases at J, with 8 bases between the two ends. This CDR3 is 13 amino acids long. Germline V gene lookup returns CDR1 SGHVS and CDR2 FQNEAQ.

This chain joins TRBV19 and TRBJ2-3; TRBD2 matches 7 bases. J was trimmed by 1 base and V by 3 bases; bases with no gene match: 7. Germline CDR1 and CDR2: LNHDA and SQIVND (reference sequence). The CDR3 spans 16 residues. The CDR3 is CASSISRDYGTDTQYF. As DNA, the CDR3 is TGTGCCAGTAGTATTTCGCGGGACTACGGCACAGATACGCAGTATTTT.

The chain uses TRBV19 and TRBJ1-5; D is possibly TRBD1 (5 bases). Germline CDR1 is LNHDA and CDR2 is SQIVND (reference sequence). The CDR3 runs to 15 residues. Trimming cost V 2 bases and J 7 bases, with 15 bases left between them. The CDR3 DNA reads TGTGCCAGTAGTATAAGGGGCCGGGCCGGGCAGCCCCAGCATTTT. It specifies CASSIRGRAGQPQHF.

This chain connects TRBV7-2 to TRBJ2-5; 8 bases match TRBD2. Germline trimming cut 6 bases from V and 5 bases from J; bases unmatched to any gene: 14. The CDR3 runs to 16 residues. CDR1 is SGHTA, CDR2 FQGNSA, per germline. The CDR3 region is CASSRTSGTVGETQYF. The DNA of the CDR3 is TGTGCCAGCAGTCGTACTAGCGGAACCGTAGGGGAGACCCAGTACTTC. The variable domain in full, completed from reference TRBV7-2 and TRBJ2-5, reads GAGVSQSPSNKVTEKGKDVELRCDPISGHTALYWYRQSLGQGLEFLIYFQGNSAPDKSGLPSDRFSAERTGGSVSTLTIQRTQQEDSAVYLCASSRTSGTVGETQYFGPGTRLLVL.

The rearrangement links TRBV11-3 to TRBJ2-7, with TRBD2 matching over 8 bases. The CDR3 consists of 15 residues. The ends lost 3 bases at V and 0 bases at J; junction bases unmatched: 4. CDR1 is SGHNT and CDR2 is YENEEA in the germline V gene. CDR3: CASSLRTSGSYEQYF. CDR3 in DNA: TGTGCCAGCAGCTTGCGTACTAGCGGCTCCTACGAGCAGTACTTC.

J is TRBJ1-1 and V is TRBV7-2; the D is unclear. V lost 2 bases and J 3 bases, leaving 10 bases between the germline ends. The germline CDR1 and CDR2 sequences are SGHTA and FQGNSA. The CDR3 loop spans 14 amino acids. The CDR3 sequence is CASSLLVLDTEAFF. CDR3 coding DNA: TGTGCCAGCAGCTTACTAGTATTGGACACTGAAGCTTTCTTT.

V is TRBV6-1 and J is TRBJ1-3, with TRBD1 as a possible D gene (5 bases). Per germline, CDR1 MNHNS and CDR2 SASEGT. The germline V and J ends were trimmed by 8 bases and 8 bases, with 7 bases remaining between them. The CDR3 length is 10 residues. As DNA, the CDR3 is TGTGCCAGCGGGGACTACACCATATATTTT. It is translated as CASGDYTIYF.